Following are 18 T cell receptor beta chains from one sample sequenced in a study of CD8+ T cells in alopecia areata. Following extraction, RNA underwent reverse transcription to cDNA, which served as the sequencing template. This table comes from immunoSEQ multiplex PCR, and its TCRdb copy is limited to in-frame clones, with some not included. The repertoire holds 150,000 to 250,000 clones, about three fifths seen once, with about 5.5% in the top ten. As to treatment: oral pan-JAK inhibitor, 5-10 mg twice daily. The specimen comprised CD4+ T cells sorted from blood, sampled at week 24, from a patient treated with tofacitinib. The source of these receptors is a human donor with alopecia areata.

This chain uses TRBV11-1 with TRBJ2-1, with D possibly called TRBD1 or TRBD2 (5 bases each). Germline V gene sequence: CDR1 SGHAT, CDR2 FQDESV (reference sequence). The length of the CDR3 is 15 residues. V lost 1 base and J 8 bases, leaving 15 bases between the germline ends. CDR3 in DNA: TGTGCCAGCAGCTTAGAAGCCAGGGTGAGGGATGAGCAGTTCTTC. Translating it yields CASSLEARVRDEQFF.

This clone showed up just a few times. The chain joins TRBV18 to TRBJ1-1; tentatively, D is TRBD1 (5 bases). V shed 5 bases and J shed 4 bases, with 17 bases lying between them. The length of the CDR3 is 15 residues. Germline lookup yields CDR1 KGHSH and CDR2 LQKENI. CDR3 nucleotides: TGTGCCAGCTCAGGGACGGAGGCGGTGGGCACTGAAGCTTTCTTT. It encodes CASSGTEAVGTEAFF.

This clone was seen only a few times. V usage is TRBV5-6 and J usage is TRBJ2-2; D gene ambiguous. V lost 1 base and J lost 9, with 10 bases in between. In germline, CDR1 is SGHDT, CDR2 YYEEEE. The CDR3 is 13 amino acids. The CDR3 DNA reads as TGTGCCAGCAGCTTGTTGCGTGCCCGGGAGCTGTTTTTT. It yields the protein CASSLLRARELFF.

This clone was counted a single time. The J gene is TRBJ1-2, the V gene TRBV9, with D tentatively TRBD1 (5 bases). Germline V CDR1 and CDR2: SGDLS, YYNGEE. The CDR3 is 16 residues long. The ends were cut back, 3 bases at V and 4 bases at J, with 19 bases in the middle. CDR3 sequence: CASSAIPSGTIYGYTF. DNA of the CDR3: TGTGCCAGCAGCGCGATACCTAGTGGGACGATCTATGGCTACACCTTC.

The rearrangement uses TRBV7-6 and TRBJ2-7; TRBD2 matches at 8 bases. The ends lost 5 bases at V and 2 bases at J; junction bases unmatched: 5. Germline CDR1 and CDR2: SGHVS and FNYEAQ. CDR3 length: 14 residues. Here the CDR3 reads CASSLTSGPYEQYF. DNA for the CDR3: TGTGCCAGCAGCCTAACTAGCGGCCCCTACGAGCAGTACTTC.

Remarks on this clone: At one end, the junction sequence differs from germline, possibly due to a read error. The chain is built from TRBV7-7 and TRBJ1-2, with D possibly being TRBD1 (5 bases). The CDR3 has 12 amino acids. Germline assignment: CDR1 SSHAT and CDR2 FNYEAQ (reference sequence). CDR3 nucleotides: TGCGCTACCGGACACCCGAGCTATGGCTACACCTTC. Translating gives CATGHPSYGYTF.

The table lists this clone with a few counts. J is TRBJ2-1 and V is TRBV30; D gene ambiguous. The CDR3 has 14 amino acids. Trimming removed 2 bases at V and 0 bases at J, with 8 bases between. Germline loops: CDR1 GTSNPN, CDR2 SVGIG (reference sequence). The CDR3 sequence is CAWSPQISYNEQFF. CDR3 bases: TGTGCCTGGAGTCCCCAGATCTCCTACAATGAGCAGTTCTTC.

The chain combines TRBV30 with TRBJ2-3; 12 bases are a match to TRBD2. The CDR3 is made up of 17 amino acids. Germline loops: CDR1 GTSNPN, CDR2 SVGIG (reference sequence). The ends lost 3 bases at V and 4 bases at J; junction bases unmatched: 11. The CDR3 DNA follows: TGTGCCTGGAGCCCTAATCGACTAGCGGGAGAATCAGATACGCAGTATTTT. This encodes CAWSPNRLAGESDTQYF.

J is TRBJ1-1 and V is TRBV6-5; tentative D call: TRBD1 (6 bases). This CDR3 contains 11 residues. Trimming stripped 5 bases from V and 12 bases from J, with 13 bases between. Germline CDR1 is MNHEY and CDR2 is SVGAGI. The CDR3 loop reads CASSQTGRTFF. CDR3 in DNA: TGTGCCAGCAGTCAAACAGGGAGGACTTTCTTT.

The chain carries TRBV5-1 and TRBJ2-7; possibly TRBD2 for D (5 bases). Per the germline V gene, CDR1 is SGHRS and CDR2 is YFSETQ. The CDR3 is 13 residues long. Trimming pared 0 bases from V and 4 bases from J, leaving 8 bases between. The CDR3 DNA sequence: TGCGCCAGCAGCTTGGAGAGGGTTTACGAGCAGTACTTC. This encodes CASSLERVYEQYF.

A few counts support this clone. The chain is built from TRBV30 and TRBJ2-5; possibly TRBD2 for D (6 bases). This CDR3 is 13 amino acids long. Trimming removed 5 bases from V and 5 bases from J, with 15 bases in between. Germline CDR1 and CDR2: GTSNPN and SVGIG (reference sequence). CDR3 amino acids: CAWCRGVRETQYF. The CDR3 DNA reads TGTGCCTGGTGTCGCGGGGTCAGGGAGACCCAGTACTTC. Together with reference TRBV30 and TRBJ2-5, the CDR3 gives the full variable domain: SQTIHQWPATLVQPVGSPLSLECTVEGTSNPNLYWYRQAAGRGLQLLFYSVGIGQISSEVPQNLSASRPQDRQFILSSKKLLLSDSGFYLCAWCRGVRETQYFGPGTRLLVL.

V is TRBV5-4 and J is TRBJ2-5; 8 positions match TRBD1. Germline V CDR1 and CDR2: SGHNT, YYREEE (reference sequence). The CDR3 loop spans 17 amino acids. V was clipped by 1 base and J by 4 bases; unmatched bases: 12. The CDR3 loop is CASSLSRQGAIGETQYF. In DNA form, the CDR3 reads TGTGCCAGCAGCTTGTCCCGGCAGGGGGCAATTGGAGAGACCCAGTACTTC.

This clone was observed a handful of times. V usage is TRBV23-1 and J usage is TRBJ2-3; 7 nucleotides line up with TRBD1. TRBV23-1 is noted as an ORF with a role that remains uncertain. V dropped 4 bases and J dropped 0; count of bases not matched to a gene: 4. The CDR3 sequence is 15 residues long. CDR3 nucleotide sequence: TGCGCCAGCAGTCGACAGGGATCTAGCACAGATACGCAGTATTTT. Translating it yields CASSRQGSSTDTQYF.

The chain couples TRBV7-2 to TRBJ2-5; 11 bases are shared with TRBD2. This CDR3 is 16 amino acids long. V lost 3 bases and J lost 5; bases outside the gene matches: 8. Germline lookup yields CDR1 SGHTA and CDR2 FQGNSA. DNA of the CDR3: TGTGCCAGCAGCTTCGAGACTAGCGGGGCTGGGGAGACCCAGTACTTC. It yields the protein CASSFETSGAGETQYF. The full variable domain, with the rest looked up from reference TRBV7-2 and TRBJ2-5, is GAGVSQSPSNKVTEKGKDVELRCDPISGHTALYWYRQSLGQGLEFLIYFQGNSAPDKSGLPSDRFSAERTGGSVSTLTIQRTQQEDSAVYLCASSFETSGAGETQYFGPGTRLLVL.

J is TRBJ1-1 and V is TRBV18, with D unclear. This CDR3 spans 11 amino acids. Looked up from germline, CDR1 is KGHSH and CDR2 is LQKENI. Between the trimmed V and J ends, which lost 6 bases and 7 bases, there was a span of 9 bases. The CDR3: CASSQTGEAFF. The CDR3, as DNA: TGTGCCAGCTCCCAGACGGGTGAAGCTTTCTTT.

This CDR3 reads CSVRTSGGPTSTDTQYF. CDR3 sequence (DNA): TGCAGCGTGAGGACTAGCGGGGGCCCGACTAGCACAGATACGCAGTATTTT. This chain joins TRBV29-1 and TRBJ2-3; 13 nucleotides line up with TRBD2. Per germline, CDR1 SQVTM and CDR2 ANQGSEA. V was clipped by 6 bases and J by 0 bases; unmatched bases: 9. CDR3 length equals 17 residues.

This chain joins TRBV7-3 and TRBJ1-4; D is unresolved. V was cut by 2 bases and J by 8 bases, with 9 bases left in between. The CDR3 sequence is 13 residues long. Germline V CDR1 and CDR2: SGHTA, FQGTGA. The CDR3 nucleotides read TGTGCCAGCAGCTTAGGTCTCGGCGAAAAACTGTTTTTT. Protein product: CASSLGLGEKLFF.

Of note for this clone: This sample includes further DNA sequences coding for the same CDR3. The chain recombines TRBV7-2 with TRBJ2-2; D gene ambiguous. Germline loops: CDR1 SGHTA, CDR2 FQGNSA. V was clipped by 2 bases and J by 2 bases, with 3 bases between them. This CDR3 contains 13 residues. CDR3 protein: CASSLSNTGELFF. In nucleotides, the CDR3 is TGTGCCAGCAGCTTATCAAACACCGGGGAGCTGTTTTTT. Full variable domain (outside the CDR3, taken from reference TRBV7-2 and TRBJ2-2): GAGVSQSPSNKVTEKGKDVELRCDPISGHTALYWYRQSLGQGLEFLIYFQGNSAPDKSGLPSDRFSAERTGGSVSTLTIQRTQQEDSAVYLCASSLSNTGELFFGEGSRLTVL.